The clone carrying this T cell receptor beta chain turned up a few times. Its antigen is currently unknown. This specimen belongs to a study of T cell repertoires in aging, cancer and after chemotherapy. Findings and caveats of the study: Across the chemotherapy interval, each cancer cohort showed higher median generation probability, suggesting thymic rebound. Thymic emigration or peripheral T cell expansion may be impaired by lymphoid organ infiltration in hematological cancer.

Multiplex touch-down PCR with TRB-A/B primers amplified rearranged V-D-J TRB sequences. TCRdb ran MiXCR on the multiplex PCR reads and lists one entry per CDR3 protein. In the table there are around 6,100 distinct CDR3 sequences, less than 30% of which are singletons. The template was genomic DNA from peripheral blood, not RNA. Germline values: CDR1 MNHEY, CDR2 SVGEGT. The CDR3 has 13 residues. The ends were cut back, 7 bases at V and 4 bases at J, with 8 bases in the middle. This chain uses TRBV6-2 or TRBV6-3 with TRBJ2-6; no firm D call. Source material: blood. The source of this sequence is a human donor with a blood cancer. The donor label of this sample is uncertain. The CDR3 is CASIRPGANVLTF. CDR3 in DNA: TGTGCCAGCATCCGCCCCGGGGCCAACGTCCTGACTTTC.